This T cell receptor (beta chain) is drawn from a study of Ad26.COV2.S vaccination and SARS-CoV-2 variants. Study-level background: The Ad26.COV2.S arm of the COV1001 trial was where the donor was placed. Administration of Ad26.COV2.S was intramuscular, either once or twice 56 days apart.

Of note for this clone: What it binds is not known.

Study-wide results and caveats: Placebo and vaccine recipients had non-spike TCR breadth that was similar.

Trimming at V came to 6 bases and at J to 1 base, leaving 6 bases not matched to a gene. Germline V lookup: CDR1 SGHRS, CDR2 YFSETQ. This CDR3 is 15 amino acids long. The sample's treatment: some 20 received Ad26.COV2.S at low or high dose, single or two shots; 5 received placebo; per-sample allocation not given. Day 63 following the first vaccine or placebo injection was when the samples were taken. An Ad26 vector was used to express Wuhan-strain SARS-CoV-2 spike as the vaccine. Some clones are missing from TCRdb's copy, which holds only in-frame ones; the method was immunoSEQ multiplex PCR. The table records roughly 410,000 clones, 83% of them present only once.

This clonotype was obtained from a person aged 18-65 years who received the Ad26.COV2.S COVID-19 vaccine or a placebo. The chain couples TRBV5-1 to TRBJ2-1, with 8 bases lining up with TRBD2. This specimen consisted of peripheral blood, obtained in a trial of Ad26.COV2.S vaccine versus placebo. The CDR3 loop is CASNIAGLSYNEQFF. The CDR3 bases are TGCGCCAGCAACATAGCGGGACTTTCCTACAATGAGCAGTTCTTC.